The 17 T cell receptor beta chains in this list originate from one sample, sequenced in a study of blood T cell repertoires in COVID-19. Produced via immunoSEQ multiplex PCR; TCRdb's table is partial and in-frame only. In the table there are about 180,000 clones, roughly nine tenths of which are singletons. The sequencing sample was made of peripheral blood. Receptors were obtained from a man between 65 and 85 years old with active or convalescent COVID-19.

V and J are TRBV18 and TRBJ2-7, with 7 bases fitting TRBD2. This CDR3 region has 17 residues. Looked up from germline, CDR1 is KGHSH and CDR2 is LQKENI. After removal of 6 bases from V and 1 base from J, the junction contained 15 bases not matched to a gene. In DNA form, the CDR3 reads TGTGCCAGCTCCCCATATATCGGGGCCGGGGGGTCCTACGAGCAGTACTTC. Protein sequence: CASSPYIGAGGSYEQYF.

The chain links TRBV11-3 to TRBJ2-7, with D possibly being TRBD1 (5 bases). V was clipped by 1 base and J by 7 bases, with 14 bases between them. This CDR3 comprises 14 residues. Germline assignment: CDR1 SGHNT and CDR2 YENEEA. CDR3 DNA: TGTGCCAGCAGCTTAGGCGGACATTCCAGGGAGCAGTACTTC. The encoded protein is CASSLGGHSREQYF. Complete variable domain (other parts from reference TRBV11-3 and TRBJ2-7): EAGVVQSPRYKIIEKKQPVAFWCNPISGHNTLYWYLQNLGQGPELLIRYENEEAVDDSQLPKDRFSAERLKGVDSTLKIQPAELGDSAVYLCASSLGGHSREQYFGPGTRLTVT.

This rearrangement joins TRBV5-1 to TRBJ2-2; D is unresolved. There are 15 residues in the CDR3. Trimming removed 0 bases at V and 0 bases at J, with 6 bases between. CDR1 and CDR2 (germline): SGHRS, YFSETQ. The CDR3 DNA reads as TGCGCCAGCAGCTTGGCCAGGTCGAACACCGGGGAGCTGTTTTTT. Translating it yields CASSLARSNTGELFF.

The chain is built from TRBV6-5 and TRBJ1-1; D call uncertain. V was cut by 6 bases and J by 6 bases, with 14 bases left in between. The CDR3 has 13 residues. In germline, CDR1 is MNHEY, CDR2 SVGAGI. As DNA, the CDR3 is TGTGCCAGCAGCCGCGAGGGTGCAGCTGAAGCTTTCTTT. Protein product: CASSREGAAEAFF.

CDR3 sequence reads: CASSPRSGDVAFF. The CDR3 DNA reads as TGTGCCAGCTCACCACGATCGGGGGATGTAGCTTTCTTT. The chain recombines TRBV18 with TRBJ1-1; D possibly corresponds to TRBD1 (5 bases). The CDR3 spans 13 residues. The germline V gene has CDR1 KGHSH and CDR2 LQKENI. The germline V and J ends were trimmed by 1 base and 10 bases, with 13 bases remaining between them.

This chain links TRBV15 with TRBJ2-5; a possible D gene is TRBD1 (6 bases). V lost 2 bases, J lost 3 bases, and 7 bases lay in between. CDR3 length equals 13 residues. In germline, CDR1 is LNHNV, CDR2 YYDKDF (reference sequence). The CDR3 protein is CATSRQGKETQYF. The CDR3 nucleotides are TGTGCCACCAGCAGACAGGGGAAAGAGACCCAGTACTTC.

This clone was picked up a small number of times. The gene calls are TRBV7-2 and TRBJ1-5, with D possibly TRBD1 on 5 matching bases. V lost 5 bases, J lost 2 bases, and 13 bases lay in between. The CDR3 is 15 residues long. Germline V lookup: CDR1 SGHTA, CDR2 FQGNSA. The CDR3 nucleotides are TGTGCCAGCAGCGTGGGTAGGGGCCGCAATCAGCCCCAGCATTTT. It translates to CASSVGRGRNQPQHF.

CDR3 loop: CASSFDRVSNYGYTF. CDR3 nucleotides: TGCGCCAGCAGCTTTGACAGGGTCTCTAACTATGGCTACACCTTC. The rearrangement links TRBV5-1 to TRBJ1-2; 7 nucleotides match TRBD1. Trimming cost V 2 bases and J 0 bases; bases outside gene matches: 4. The CDR3 consists of 15 residues. Per germline, CDR1 SGHRS and CDR2 YFSETQ.

The chain is built from TRBV2 and TRBJ1-4; D is unclear. Germline V gene sequence: CDR1 SNHLY, CDR2 FYNNEI. The CDR3 contains 17 residues. V was shortened by 8 bases and J by 8 bases, with 27 bases between the two germline ends. This CDR3 is CASHRTLVGSLGEKLFF. The CDR3 nucleotides read TGTGCCAGCCACCGAACCCTGGTGGGGAGTTTAGGCGAAAAACTGTTTTTT. The complete variable domain, with remaining parts taken from reference TRBV2 and TRBJ1-4, reads EPEVTQTPSHQVTQMGQEVILRCVPISNHLYFYWYRQILGQKVEFLVSFYNNEISEKSEIFDDQFSVERPDGSNFTLKIRSTKLEDSAMYFCASHRTLVGSLGEKLFFGSGTQLSVL.

The chain links TRBV18 to TRBJ1-4; D might be TRBD1 (6 bases). CDR1 KGHSH and CDR2 LQKENI come from the germline V gene. CDR3 size: 14 residues. Trimming cost V 3 bases and J 4 bases, with 9 bases left between them. The CDR3: CASSPGGGNEKLFF. In DNA, the CDR3 is TGTGCCAGCTCACCGGGAGGGGGTAATGAAAAACTGTTTTTT.

J is TRBJ1-5 and V is TRBV5-5, with unresolved D. Per the germline V gene, CDR1 is SGHKS and CDR2 is YYEKEE (reference sequence). CDR3 size: 15 residues. Trimming cost V 3 bases and J 0 bases, with 10 bases left between them. CDR3 sequence reads: CASSYTSYSNQPQHF. The CDR3 DNA reads TGTGCCAGCAGCTACACTAGTTATAGCAATCAGCCCCAGCATTTT. Looking up the rest from reference TRBV5-5 and TRBJ1-5 gives the full variable domain: DAGVTQSPTHLIKTRGQQVTLRCSPISGHKSVSWYQQVLGQGPQFIFQYYEKEERGRGNFPDRFSARQFPNYSSELNVNALLLGDSALYLCASSYTSYSNQPQHFGDGTRLSIL.

The chain is built from TRBV11-2 and TRBJ1-4; D call uncertain. V was trimmed by 1 base and J by 8 bases, leaving 23 bases between them. Germline V CDR1 and CDR2: SGHAT, FQNNGV. This CDR3 has 18 amino acids. The DNA of the CDR3 is TGTGCCAGCAGCTTAGGATTCCTTCGGGGTTTCGGTGGAGAAAAACTGTTTTTT. Protein: CASSLGFLRGFGGEKLFF.

The rearrangement joins TRBV2 to TRBJ2-7, with 7 bases lining up with TRBD1. The germline V gene has CDR1 SNHLY and CDR2 FYNNEI. The CDR3 consists of 15 residues. With 5 bases clipped from V and 2 bases from J, the junction kept 9 bases outside the gene matches. CDR3 in amino acids: CASSRTGTATYEQYF. CDR3 coding DNA: TGTGCCAGCAGTCGAACCGGGACAGCTACCTACGAGCAGTACTTC.

The gene calls are TRBV7-9 and TRBJ1-1; D gene ambiguous. Trimming left V 3 bases short and J 0 bases short, with 5 bases between. In germline, CDR1 is SEHNR, CDR2 FQNEAQ (reference sequence). The CDR3 has 13 amino acids. The CDR3 sequence is CASSFGLNTEAFF. The CDR3, as DNA: TGTGCCAGCAGCTTTGGCTTGAACACTGAAGCTTTCTTT.

The rearrangement joins TRBV4-3 to TRBJ2-3, with D maybe TRBD1 (6 bases). The CDR3 contains 14 residues. Germline CDR1 and CDR2: LGHNA and YSLEER. V shed 2 bases and J shed 6 bases, with 12 bases lying between them. Here the CDR3 DNA reads TGCGCCAGCAGCCAAAAGGCTCAGGGGGATACGCAGTATTTT. Its protein product is CASSQKAQGDTQYF.

The J gene is TRBJ1-2, the V gene TRBV3-1 (or the pseudogene TRBV3-2); 9 bases are a match to TRBD1. CDR3 length: 14 amino acids. J was trimmed by 3 bases and V by 7 bases; bases with no gene match: 6. The germline V gene has CDR1 LGHDT and CDR2 YNNKEL (reference sequence). As DNA, the CDR3 is TGTGCCAGCAATGACAGGGGGAACTACTATGGCTACACCTTC. This translates into CASNDRGNYYGYTF.

V usage is TRBV18 and J usage is TRBJ2-3, with a tentative D call TRBD2 (6 bases). The germline V and J ends were trimmed by 6 bases and 3 bases, with 22 bases remaining between them. The CDR3 is made up of 17 amino acids. Germline loops: CDR1 KGHSH, CDR2 LQKENI. DNA of the CDR3: TGTGCCAGCTCGTTACTTACGACAGCGGAGGGGACAGATACGCAGTATTTT. It encodes CASSLLTTAEGTDTQYF.